The entry that follows covers one T cell receptor beta chain sequence. This CDR3 has 13 amino acids. Trimming cost V 3 bases and J 7 bases, with 12 bases left between them. The source of the sample is a study of blood T cell repertoires in COVID-19. At the level of the study: In each case, the material was cDNA or gDNA derived from T cells, B-cell-depleted T cells, or PBMCs.

Study processing details: By means of reference gene primer amplification, nucleated cell counts were estimated. Assay used: immunoSEQ multiplex PCR; TCRdb lists only in-frame clones, some missing. V, J and clone size derive from that table, while D and trimming were established from the DNA sequence. The data hold just over 90,000 clones, with almost 90% observed a single time. Material: peripheral blood. This TCR was recovered from a human donor with active COVID-19. The donor label of this sample is uncertain. The rearrangement joins TRBV12-3 or TRBV12-4 to TRBJ1-1; D is undetermined. As DNA, the CDR3 is TGTGCCAGCAGTTTCAGTGGCGGGCTTGAAGCTTTCTTT. Translated: CASSFSGGLEAFF.